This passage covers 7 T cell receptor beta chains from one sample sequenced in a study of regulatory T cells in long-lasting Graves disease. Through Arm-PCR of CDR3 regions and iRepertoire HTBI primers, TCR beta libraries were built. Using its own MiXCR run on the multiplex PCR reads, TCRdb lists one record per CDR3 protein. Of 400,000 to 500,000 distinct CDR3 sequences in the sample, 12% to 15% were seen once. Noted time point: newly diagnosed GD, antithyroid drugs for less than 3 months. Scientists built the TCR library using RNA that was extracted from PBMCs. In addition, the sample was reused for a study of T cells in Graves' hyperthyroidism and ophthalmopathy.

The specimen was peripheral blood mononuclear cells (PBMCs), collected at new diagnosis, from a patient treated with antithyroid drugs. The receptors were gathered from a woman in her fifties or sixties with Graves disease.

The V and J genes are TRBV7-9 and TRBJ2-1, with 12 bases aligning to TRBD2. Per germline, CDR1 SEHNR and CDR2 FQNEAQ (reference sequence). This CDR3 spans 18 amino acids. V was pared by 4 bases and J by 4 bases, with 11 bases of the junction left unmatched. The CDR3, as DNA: TGTGCCAGCAGCTCGCCGGGTCGGGGGACTAGCGGGTACAATGAGCAGTTCTTC. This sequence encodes CASSSPGRGTSGYNEQFF.

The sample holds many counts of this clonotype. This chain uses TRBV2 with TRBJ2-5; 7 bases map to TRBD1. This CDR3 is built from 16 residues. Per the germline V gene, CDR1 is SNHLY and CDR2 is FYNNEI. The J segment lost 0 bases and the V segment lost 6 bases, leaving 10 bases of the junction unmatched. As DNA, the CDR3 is TGTGCCAGCAGGAATGACAGGGCCGTTGACCAAGAGACCCAGTACTTC. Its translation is CASRNDRAVDQETQYF. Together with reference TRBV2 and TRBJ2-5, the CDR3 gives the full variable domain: EPEVTQTPSHQVTQMGQEVILRCVPISNHLYFYWYRQILGQKVEFLVSFYNNEISEKSEIFDDQFSVERPDGSNFTLKIRSTKLEDSAMYFCASRNDRAVDQETQYFGPGTRLLVL.

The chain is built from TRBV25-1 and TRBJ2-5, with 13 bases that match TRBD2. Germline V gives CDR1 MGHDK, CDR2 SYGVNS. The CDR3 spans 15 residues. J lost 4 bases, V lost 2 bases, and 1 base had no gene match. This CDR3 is CASSERLAGGETQYF. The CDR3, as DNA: TGTGCCAGCAGTGAACGACTAGCGGGAGGAGAGACCCAGTACTTC.

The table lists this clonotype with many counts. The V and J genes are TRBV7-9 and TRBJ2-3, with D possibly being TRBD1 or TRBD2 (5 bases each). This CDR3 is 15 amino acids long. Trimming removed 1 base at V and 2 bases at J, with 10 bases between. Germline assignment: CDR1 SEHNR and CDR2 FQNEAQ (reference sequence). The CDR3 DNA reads TGTGCCAGCAGCTTAGATGGGGGAGCCACAGATACGCAGTATTTT. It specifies CASSLDGGATDTQYF.

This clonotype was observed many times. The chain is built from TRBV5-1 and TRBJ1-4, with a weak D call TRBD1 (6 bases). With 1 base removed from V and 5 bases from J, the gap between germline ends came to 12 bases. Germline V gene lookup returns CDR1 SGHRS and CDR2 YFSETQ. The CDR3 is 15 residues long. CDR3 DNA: TGCGCCAGCAGCTTGACCAAGGGACAAAATGAAAAACTGTTTTTT. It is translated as CASSLTKGQNEKLFF.

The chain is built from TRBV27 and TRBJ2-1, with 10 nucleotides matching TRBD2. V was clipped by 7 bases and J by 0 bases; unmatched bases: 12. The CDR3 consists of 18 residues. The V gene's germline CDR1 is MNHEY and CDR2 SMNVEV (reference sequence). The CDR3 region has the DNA TGTGCCAGCAAAGGGGTAGCGGGAGGCCCCTTCTCCTACAATGAGCAGTTCTTC. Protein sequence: CASKGVAGGPFSYNEQFF.

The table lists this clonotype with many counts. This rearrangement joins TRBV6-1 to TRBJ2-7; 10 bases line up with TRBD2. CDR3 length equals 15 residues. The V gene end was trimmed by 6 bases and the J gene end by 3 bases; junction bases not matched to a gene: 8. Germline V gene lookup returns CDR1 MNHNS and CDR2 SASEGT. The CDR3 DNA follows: TGTGCCAGCAGCATCCCTAGCGGGAGTAACTACGAGCAGTACTTC. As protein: CASSIPSGSNYEQYF.